This record concerns one T cell receptor (beta chain) sequence. Antigen unknown. Primed by a sample-barcoded 5' primer and a J-beta primer mix, a second PCR proceeded for roughly 6 to 12 cycles. TCRdb re-derived calls from the 5' RACE reads in MiXCR, one entry per CDR3 protein. Among over 1,500,000 distinct CDR3 sequences listed, 35% to 50% were seen once. Each sample used at least 6.5 million PBMCs. V lost 6 bases to trimming and J lost 7 bases, with 19 bases between them. CDR3 length: 15 amino acids. Germline V CDR1 and CDR2: LNHNV, YYDKDF (reference sequence). This record belongs to a study of blood T cells in healthy people across ages. Study results and limitations: It was the long-lived donors that had more naive CD4+ cells and higher diversity than aged donors.

The material sequenced was blood. This receptor was obtained from a human donor in good health. The chain combines TRBV15 with TRBJ1-5; D possibly corresponds to TRBD1 (5 bases). DNA for the CDR3: TGTGCCACCAGTCCCTCCATCAGGGAGAGCCAGCCCCAGCATTTT. It yields the protein CATSPSIRESQPQHF.